This TCR beta chain was recorded in a study of blood T cell repertoires in COVID-19. Study information: There were acute and convalescent COVID-19 samples, and they came from the United States, Italy and Spain. The analysed material was cDNA or gDNA that came from T cells, B-cell-depleted T cells, or PBMCs.

Trimming left V 5 bases short and J 2 bases short, with 13 bases between. Germline CDR1 is PRHDT and CDR2 is FYEKMQ (reference sequence). This CDR3 contains 15 residues. As processed by the authors: For nucleated cells, counts were estimated from reference gene primer amplification. Data came from immunoSEQ multiplex PCR; TCRdb stores just in-frame clones and leaves some out. V, J and clone size are those of that table, while D and trimming were read from the DNA. The sample lists fewer than 250,000 clones, over 70% occurring once. Sequenced input: peripheral blood. The genes are TRBV13 and TRBJ2-1, with D unclear. This receptor was obtained from a woman in her forties or fifties with acute or convalescent COVID-19. DNA of the CDR3: TGTGCCAGCAGCCCCTCGGGTCTTGCCTACAATGAGCAGTTCTTC. Its translation is CASSPSGLAYNEQFF.